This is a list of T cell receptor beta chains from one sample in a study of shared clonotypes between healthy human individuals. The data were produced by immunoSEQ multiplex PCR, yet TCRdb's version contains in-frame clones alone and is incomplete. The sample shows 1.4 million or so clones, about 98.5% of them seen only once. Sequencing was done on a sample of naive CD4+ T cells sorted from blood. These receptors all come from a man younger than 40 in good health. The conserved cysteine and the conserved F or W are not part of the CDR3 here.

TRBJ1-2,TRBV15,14,ATSRVGQAVLYGYT
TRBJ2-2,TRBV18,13,ASSPGLRNTGELF
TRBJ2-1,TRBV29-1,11,SVRPSGTNEQF
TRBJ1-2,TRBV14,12,ASSQKTGRYGYT
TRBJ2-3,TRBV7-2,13,ASSFMWGRADTQY
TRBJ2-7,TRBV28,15,ASSLIFDHRASYEQY
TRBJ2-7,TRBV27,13,ASRFLRGNAYEQY
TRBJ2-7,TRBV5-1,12,ASSLEGLAYEQY
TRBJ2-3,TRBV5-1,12,ASSPGQGADTQY
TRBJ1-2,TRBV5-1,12,ASSSGQGGGGYT
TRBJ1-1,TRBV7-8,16,ASSLGYRDRGRETEAF
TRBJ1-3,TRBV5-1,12,ASSLAQGENTIY
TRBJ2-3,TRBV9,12,ASSVGLAADTQY
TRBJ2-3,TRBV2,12,ASIEDPYTDTQY
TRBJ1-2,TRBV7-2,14,ASSPRTARLLYGYT
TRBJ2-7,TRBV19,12,ASKPGQSSYEQY
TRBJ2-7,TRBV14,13,ASSQDLGGVYEQY
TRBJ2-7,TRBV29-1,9,SVGTDYEQY
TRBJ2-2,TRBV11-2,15,ASSLNRRGRVVGELF
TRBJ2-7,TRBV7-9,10,ASSGPSYEQY
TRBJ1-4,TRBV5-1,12,ASSLGQGNEKLF
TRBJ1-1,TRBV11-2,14,ASRAGDRAYLFEAF
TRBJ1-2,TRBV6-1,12,ASRETGIMGGYT
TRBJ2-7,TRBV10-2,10,ASSLLAREQY
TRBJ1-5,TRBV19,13,ASTPWGLGDQPQH
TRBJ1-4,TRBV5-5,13,ASRSGAQSGEKLF
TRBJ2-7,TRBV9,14,ASSVGGSGRAYEQY
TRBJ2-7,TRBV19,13,ASSKRDSNSYEQY
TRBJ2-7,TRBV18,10,ASSPQGNEQY
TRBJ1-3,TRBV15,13,ATSREGGIGNTIY
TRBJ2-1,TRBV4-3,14,ASSQDRATRSNEQF
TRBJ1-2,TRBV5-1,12,ASSLVATDYGYT
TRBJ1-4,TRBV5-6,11,ASSFGTGGKLF
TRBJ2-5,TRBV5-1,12,ASSGGQEQETQY
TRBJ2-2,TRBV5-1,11,ASSLGLAGELF
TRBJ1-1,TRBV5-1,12,ASSLAPADTEAF
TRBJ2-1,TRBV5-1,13,ASSLGGLAYNEQF
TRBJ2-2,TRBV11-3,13,ASSLELGDTGELF
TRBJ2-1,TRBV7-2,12,ASSPRDSYNEQF
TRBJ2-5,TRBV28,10,ASSLKWETQY
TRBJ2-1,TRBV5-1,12,ASSLAIVADRQF
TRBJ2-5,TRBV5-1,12,ASSRGGDQETQY
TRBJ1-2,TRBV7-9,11,ASSPDGNGPYT
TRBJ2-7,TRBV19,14,ASSIDPRGPPDEQY
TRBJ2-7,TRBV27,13,ASSLSWGGSYEQY
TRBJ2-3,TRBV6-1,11,ASSAGVGDTQY
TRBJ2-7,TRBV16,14,ASSPLGQGGPHEQY
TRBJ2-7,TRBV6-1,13,ASRAPGQGAYEQY
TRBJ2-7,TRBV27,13,ASSPLPTSSYEQY
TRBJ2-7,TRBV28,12,ASSPGTGPYEQY
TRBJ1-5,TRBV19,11,ASSLGWGQPQH
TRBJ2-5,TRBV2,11,ASNTGVRETQY
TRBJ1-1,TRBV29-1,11,SVDIGGRSEAF
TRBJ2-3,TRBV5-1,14,ASSRVAEPSTDTQY
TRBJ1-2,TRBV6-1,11,ASSGGRTYGYT
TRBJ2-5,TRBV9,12,ASSWTGAQETQY
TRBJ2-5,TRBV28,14,ASSSIRQGGRETQY